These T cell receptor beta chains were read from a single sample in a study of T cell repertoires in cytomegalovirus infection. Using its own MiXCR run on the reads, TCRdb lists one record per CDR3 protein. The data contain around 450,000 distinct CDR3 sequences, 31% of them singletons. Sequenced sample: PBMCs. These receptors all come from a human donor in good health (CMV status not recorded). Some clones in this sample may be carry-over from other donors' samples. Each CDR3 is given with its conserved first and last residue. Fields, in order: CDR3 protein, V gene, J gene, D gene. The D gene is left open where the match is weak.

cdr3_aa: CASSPARGVYGYTF
v_call: TRBV5-1
j_call: TRBJ1-2
d_call: NA

cdr3_aa: CASSDQKIKNTEAFF
v_call: TRBV2
j_call: TRBJ1-1
d_call: NA

cdr3_aa: CSARAGEAQETQYF
v_call: TRBV20-1
j_call: TRBJ2-5
d_call: NA

cdr3_aa: CASSFTGNTIYF
v_call: TRBV7-9
j_call: TRBJ1-3
d_call: NA

cdr3_aa: CASSLRPGLTDTQYF
v_call: TRBV5-1
j_call: TRBJ2-3
d_call: NA

cdr3_aa: CASSEVGGRHNEQFF
v_call: TRBV6-1
j_call: TRBJ2-1
d_call: NA

cdr3_aa: CANSSRPGQYNSPLHF
v_call: TRBV12-3/TRBV12-4
j_call: TRBJ1-6
d_call: TRBD1

cdr3_aa: CASSTGSRNTIYF
v_call: TRBV6-1
j_call: TRBJ1-3
d_call: NA

cdr3_aa: CASRQGARELFF
v_call: TRBV2
j_call: TRBJ2-2
d_call: TRBD1

cdr3_aa: CASSLGPGGGIGELFF
v_call: TRBV11-2
j_call: TRBJ2-2
d_call: TRBD1

cdr3_aa: CASSLIDQGTRRLYGYTF
v_call: TRBV5-6
j_call: TRBJ1-2
d_call: NA

cdr3_aa: CASSATGYGYTF
v_call: TRBV7-9
j_call: TRBJ1-2
d_call: NA

cdr3_aa: CASSLGPPAPNTGELFF
v_call: TRBV18
j_call: TRBJ2-2
d_call: NA

cdr3_aa: CASSIVTGSNQPQHF
v_call: TRBV19
j_call: TRBJ1-5
d_call: NA

cdr3_aa: CASSESGPAAEQYF
v_call: TRBV2
j_call: TRBJ2-7
d_call: NA

cdr3_aa: CAIRRGDFNEQYF
v_call: TRBV10-3
j_call: TRBJ2-7
d_call: NA

cdr3_aa: CASSLGGAKDNEQFF
v_call: TRBV12-3/TRBV12-4
j_call: TRBJ2-1
d_call: NA

cdr3_aa: CSATRTSGVETQYF
v_call: TRBV20-1
j_call: TRBJ2-5
d_call: TRBD2

cdr3_aa: CASSVRPRGTGRTKNTGELFF
v_call: TRBV5-6
j_call: TRBJ2-2
d_call: NA

cdr3_aa: CASSVDGSSYNEQFF
v_call: TRBV7-8
j_call: TRBJ2-1
d_call: NA

cdr3_aa: CASSGDGQGSEAFF
v_call: TRBV12-3/TRBV12-4
j_call: TRBJ1-1
d_call: NA

cdr3_aa: CASSLQAGGPNEQFF
v_call: TRBV13
j_call: TRBJ2-1
d_call: TRBD2

cdr3_aa: CASSIRLAGGNEQFF
v_call: TRBV19
j_call: TRBJ2-1
d_call: TRBD2

cdr3_aa: CASSLSGVSAGELFF
v_call: TRBV28
j_call: TRBJ2-2
d_call: NA

cdr3_aa: CASSSARGELFF
v_call: TRBV11-2
j_call: TRBJ2-2
d_call: NA

cdr3_aa: CASSLRGGGPQHF
v_call: TRBV7-3
j_call: TRBJ1-5
d_call: NA

cdr3_aa: CASSLEISEQFF
v_call: TRBV28
j_call: TRBJ2-1
d_call: NA